The 19 T cell receptor beta chains in this list originate from one sample, sequenced in a study of T-cell reconstitution after alpha-beta-depleted transplantation in children. Library preparation (for TCRbeta) was performed with unique molecular identifiers. MiXCR, applied by TCRdb to the PCR reads, yields one record per CDR3 protein. The sample shows under 750,000 distinct CDR3 sequences, around 23% of them seen only once. Sequencing was performed on PBMCs, mostly from graft donor cells, taken 360 days after TCRalphabeta/CD19-depleted stem cell transplant. Every receptor here comes from a boy younger than two who had a stem cell transplant for acute myeloid leukemia, so the T cells may come from the graft donor.

This clonotype was counted a few times. This rearrangement joins TRBV12-3 or TRBV12-4 to TRBJ2-1, with D tentatively TRBD1 or TRBD2 (5 bases each). V lost 6 bases to trimming and J lost 6 bases, with 12 bases between them. The length of the CDR3 is 13 residues. Here the CDR3 reads CASREDGANEQFF. The DNA for the CDR3 is TGTGCCAGCAGAGAGGACGGGGCCAATGAGCAGTTCTTC.

This clonotype was found a few times. The V call is TRBV7-7, the J call TRBJ2-5; a weak D match, TRBD1 (5 bases). V was shortened by 5 bases and J by 5 bases, with 15 bases between the two germline ends. The CDR3 extends over 14 amino acids. Germline V gene sequence: CDR1 SSHAT, CDR2 FNYEAQ (reference sequence). This chain's CDR3 is CASSHGQGVETQYF. CDR3 bases: TGTGCCAGCAGCCATGGACAAGGAGTGGAGACCCAGTACTTC.

This clonotype was seen at least ten times. The chain carries TRBV5-5 and TRBJ2-3; D ambiguous. In germline, CDR1 is SGHKS, CDR2 YYEKEE (reference sequence). This CDR3 spans 13 amino acids. The V end was cut by 4 bases, the J end by 5 bases, with 11 bases between. The CDR3 sequence is CASSGVPIDTQYF. The CDR3 DNA reads as TGTGCCAGCAGCGGGGTCCCGATAGATACGCAGTATTTT.

This clonotype has just a few counts. The V gene is TRBV6-1, the J gene TRBJ2-1; TRBD2 matches 7 bases. Unmatched junction bases numbered 7, after V lost 6 bases and J lost 8 bases. The CDR3 consists of 13 residues. Per germline, CDR1 MNHNS and CDR2 SASEGT. The CDR3 nucleotides read TGTGCCAGCAGCCACACAGCGGGGTATGAGCAGTTCTTC. It translates to CASSHTAGYEQFF.

This clonotype was observed many times. J is TRBJ2-4 and V is TRBV12-3 or TRBV12-4; D is unclear. The CDR3 length is 14 residues. Between the trimmed V and J ends, which lost 4 bases and 0 bases, there was a span of 7 bases. The CDR3 here is CASSSDIAKNIQYF. The CDR3 DNA is TGTGCCAGCAGTTCCGACATAGCCAAAAACATTCAGTACTTC.

This clonotype was seen at least ten times. The chain joins TRBV29-1 to TRBJ2-2; 9 nucleotides match TRBD2. CDR3 length: 14 amino acids. Per the germline V gene, CDR1 is SQVTM and CDR2 is ANQGSEA. V trimming: 6 bases; J trimming: 4 bases; junction bases outside the gene matches: 6. CDR3 DNA sequence: TGCAGCGTCGCAGCTAGCGGGGCCACCGGGGAGCTGTTTTTT. It yields the protein CSVAASGATGELFF.

The chain recombines TRBV20-1 with TRBJ1-2, with a possible D match to TRBD1 (6 bases). From germline, CDR1 is DFQATT and CDR2 SNEGSKA (reference sequence). Trimming shortened V by 4 bases and J by 5 bases, and 14 bases separated the two germline ends. The CDR3 runs to 13 residues. In DNA form, the CDR3 reads TGCAGTGCTACCAGACAGGAGTATTATGGCTACACCTTC. Amino acid sequence: CSATRQEYYGYTF.

This clonotype turned up a few times. The chain combines TRBV6-2 or TRBV6-3 with TRBJ2-1, with D possibly matching TRBD1 (6 bases). Germline V gives CDR1 MNHEY, CDR2 SVGEGT. The V and J ends lost 7 bases and 6 bases respectively, with 19 bases between them. The CDR3 runs to 15 residues. CDR3 coding DNA: TGTGCCAGCACCCACCAGGGGCGCGGGTTCAATGAGCAGTTCTTC. This translates into CASTHQGRGFNEQFF.

The V and J genes are TRBV5-4 and TRBJ2-3; tentatively, D is TRBD2 (5 bases). CDR3 length: 16 residues. Trimming removed 1 base from V and 4 bases from J, with 16 bases in between. The germline CDR1 and CDR2 sequences are SGHNT and YYREEE (reference sequence). CDR3 DNA sequence: TGTGCCAGCAGCTTGTCAGCGCCCTTACTAGCAGATACGCAGTATTTT. Amino acids: CASSLSAPLLADTQYF.

The CDR3 region is CASSLDAGVNTEAFF. The CDR3, as DNA: TGTGCCAGCAGCTTAGATGCAGGGGTGAACACTGAAGCTTTCTTT. The genes are TRBV11-3 and TRBJ1-1, with D perhaps matching TRBD1 (6 bases). CDR1 SGHNT and CDR2 YENEEA come from the germline V gene. This CDR3 has 15 residues. Between the trimmed V and J ends, which lost 0 bases and 0 bases, there was a span of 8 bases.

This clonotype was observed many times. The rearrangement links TRBV6-5 to TRBJ1-2; D might be TRBD1 (6 bases). With 6 bases removed from V and 0 bases from J, the gap between germline ends came to 20 bases. CDR3 length: 17 amino acids. Germline V lookup: CDR1 MNHEY, CDR2 SVGAGI. The CDR3 is CASRGKGGELSNYGYTF. For the CDR3, the DNA is TGTGCCAGCAGGGGCAAGGGGGGCGAGCTTTCTAACTATGGCTACACCTTC.

This clonotype appeared a few times. J is TRBJ2-3 and V is TRBV20-1; a weak D match, TRBD1 (7 bases). The V gene's germline CDR1 is DFQATT and CDR2 SNEGSKA (reference sequence). The V gene lost 8 bases and the J gene lost 0 bases, with 18 bases spanning the gap. CDR3 size: 15 residues. CDR3 DNA sequence: TGCAGTACCAACCCAGGGGGACTGAGCACAGATACGCAGTATTTT. Its translation is CSTNPGGLSTDTQYF.

This clonotype turned up a few times. The chain combines TRBV30 with TRBJ2-7; no reliable D call. Trimming cost V 2 bases and J 0 bases, with 8 bases left between them. CDR1 GTSNPN and CDR2 SVGIG come from the germline V gene (reference sequence). The CDR3 is made up of 13 amino acids. The DNA for the CDR3 is TGTGCCTGGAGTCCCCCGTCCTCCTACGAGCAGTACTTC. Amino acid sequence: CAWSPPSSYEQYF.

The V call is TRBV6-5, the J call TRBJ2-7, with 11 bases aligning to TRBD1. V dropped 1 base and J dropped 2; count of bases not matched to a gene: 4. Germline assignment: CDR1 MNHEY and CDR2 SVGAGI. There are 16 residues in the CDR3. CDR3: CASSYLPGQGAYEQYF. The CDR3, as DNA: TGTGCCAGCAGTTACTTACCGGGACAGGGGGCCTACGAGCAGTACTTC.

This clonotype showed up many times. The V and J genes are TRBV24-1 and TRBJ2-2; a possible D gene is TRBD1 (5 bases). This CDR3 has 16 amino acids. V gave up 3 bases and J gave up 0 bases, with 10 bases separating them. Germline assignment: CDR1 KGHDR and CDR2 SFDVKD. CDR3 nucleotide sequence: TGTGCCACCAGTGATCCCTGGACATCGAACACCGGGGAGCTGTTTTTT. This sequence encodes CATSDPWTSNTGELFF.

This clonotype was found a few times. This chain uses TRBV12-3 or TRBV12-4 with TRBJ1-1; D is perhaps TRBD1 (6 bases). Deletions cut 6 bases from V and 1 base from J, with 15 bases between. This CDR3 has 15 residues. CDR3 residues: CASSPHRDGNTEAFF. CDR3 bases: TGTGCCAGCAGCCCCCACAGGGATGGGAACACTGAAGCTTTCTTT.

This chain connects TRBV6-1 to TRBJ2-4; the D gene is possibly TRBD2 (6 bases). This CDR3 region has 19 residues. The V gene lost 5 bases and the J gene lost 0 bases, with 23 bases spanning the gap. CDR1 and CDR2 (germline): MNHNS, SASEGT. The DNA of the CDR3 is TGTGCCAGCAGTCTCGTTCGGTGGCCGGGAGCAATAGCCAAAAACATTCAGTACTTC. Amino acids: CASSLVRWPGAIAKNIQYF.

V and J are TRBV10-1 and TRBJ1-1; D is ambiguous. V was shortened by 6 bases and J by 13 bases, with 9 bases between the two germline ends. This CDR3 spans 9 amino acids. Germline-derived CDR1 and CDR2 are WNHNN and SYGVQD (reference sequence). The CDR3 loop is CASRRDFFF. The DNA for the CDR3 is TGCGCCAGCAGGCGGGATTTTTTCTTT.

This clonotype was recorded a few times. The chain recombines TRBV20-1 with TRBJ2-7; tentatively, D is TRBD2 (5 bases). Germline V gene data show CDR1 as DFQATT and CDR2 as SNEGSKA (reference sequence). There are 15 residues in the CDR3. CDR3 nucleotide sequence: TGCGCGGGCCAAGGTTACAAGTTGCACTCCTACGAGCAGTACGTC. Its protein product is CAGQGYKLHSYEQYV.